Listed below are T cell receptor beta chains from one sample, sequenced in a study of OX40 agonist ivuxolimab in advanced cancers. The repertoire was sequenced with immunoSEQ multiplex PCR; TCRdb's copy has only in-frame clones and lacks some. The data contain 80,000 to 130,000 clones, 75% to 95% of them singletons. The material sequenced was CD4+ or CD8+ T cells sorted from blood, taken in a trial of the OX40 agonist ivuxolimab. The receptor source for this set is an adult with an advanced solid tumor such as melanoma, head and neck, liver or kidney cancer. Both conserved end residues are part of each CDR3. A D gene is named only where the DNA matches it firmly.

CDR3: CASSDTGEQFF
V: TRBV10-1
D: NA
length: 11

CDR3: CASSLGGSTGELFF
V: TRBV6-1
D: TRBD2
length: 14

CDR3: CASSQARDRGNEKLFF
V: TRBV4-3
D: TRBD1
length: 16

CDR3: CASSYRREVGTGELFF
V: TRBV6-5
D: TRBD2
length: 16

CDR3: CASSMTSGRGGGNEQFF
V: TRBV28
D: TRBD2
length: 17

CDR3: CASRLPGSNEQFF
V: TRBV6-5
D: NA
length: 13

CDR3: CASKRDSWGTEAFF
V: TRBV19
D: NA
length: 14

CDR3: CASSLGTGKGNTIYF
V: TRBV7-2
D: TRBD1
length: 15

CDR3: CASSLVADSYNEQFF
V: TRBV5-1
D: NA
length: 15

CDR3: CASSLDGGYEQYF
V: TRBV7-2
D: NA
length: 13

CDR3: CASSLGSLGYTF
V: TRBV5-6
D: NA
length: 12

CDR3: CASSGDRVTEAFF
V: TRBV10-1
D: TRBD1
length: 13

CDR3: CASSWTSGPYEQYF
V: TRBV6-6
D: TRBD2
length: 14

CDR3: CASSLGSGGRVTGELFF
V: TRBV7-9
D: NA
length: 17

CDR3: CASSGFGGRGQETQYF
V: TRBV5-6
D: NA
length: 16

CDR3: CASSLLGQGDSYEQYF
V: TRBV7-9
D: TRBD1
length: 16

CDR3: CSVRDSSYNEQFF
V: TRBV29-1
D: TRBD1
length: 13

CDR3: CASTDDRGRRSEQFF
V: TRBV11-2
D: TRBD1
length: 15

CDR3: CASSLGAASYEQYF
V: TRBV7-2
D: NA
length: 14

CDR3: CASSPWSSGSLKTQYF
V: TRBV11-2
D: TRBD2
length: 16

CDR3: CASSLRLAGISEQYF
V: TRBV7-8
D: TRBD2
length: 15

CDR3: CASSLSSRSYEQYF
V: TRBV5-1
D: NA
length: 14

CDR3: CASSVGDPYNEQFF
V: TRBV6-1
D: NA
length: 14